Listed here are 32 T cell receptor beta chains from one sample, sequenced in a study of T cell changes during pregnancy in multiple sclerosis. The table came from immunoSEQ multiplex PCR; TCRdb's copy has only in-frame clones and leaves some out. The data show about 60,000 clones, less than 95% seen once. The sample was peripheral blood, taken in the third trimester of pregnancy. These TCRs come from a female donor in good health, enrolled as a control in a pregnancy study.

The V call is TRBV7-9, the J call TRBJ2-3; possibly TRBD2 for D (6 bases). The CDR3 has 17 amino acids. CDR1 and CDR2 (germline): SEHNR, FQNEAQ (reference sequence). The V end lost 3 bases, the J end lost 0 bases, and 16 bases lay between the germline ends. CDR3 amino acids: CASSLGSLGGSTDTQYF. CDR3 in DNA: TGTGCCAGCAGCTTGGGATCTCTGGGGGGTAGCACAGATACGCAGTATTTT.

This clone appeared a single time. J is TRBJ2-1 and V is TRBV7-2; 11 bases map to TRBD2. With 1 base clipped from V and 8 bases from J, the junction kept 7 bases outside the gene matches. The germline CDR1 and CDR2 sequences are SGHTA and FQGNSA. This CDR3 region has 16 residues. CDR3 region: CASSLVGLAGWDEQFF. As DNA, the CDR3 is TGTGCCAGCAGCTTAGTTGGACTAGCGGGCTGGGATGAGCAGTTCTTC.

CDR3 amino acids: CASSEYNYEQYF. In nucleotides, the CDR3 is TGTGCCAGCAGTGAATATAACTACGAGCAGTACTTC. The rearrangement links TRBV2 to TRBJ2-7; the D is unclear. Deletions cut 2 bases from V and 3 bases from J, with 5 bases between. Germline CDR1 reads SNHLY; CDR2 reads FYNNEI. The CDR3 extends over 12 amino acids. Full variable domain (rest looked up from reference TRBV2 and TRBJ2-7): EPEVTQTPSHQVTQMGQEVILRCVPISNHLYFYWYRQILGQKVEFLVSFYNNEISEKSEIFDDQFSVERPDGSNFTLKIRSTKLEDSAMYFCASSEYNYEQYFGPGTRLTVT.

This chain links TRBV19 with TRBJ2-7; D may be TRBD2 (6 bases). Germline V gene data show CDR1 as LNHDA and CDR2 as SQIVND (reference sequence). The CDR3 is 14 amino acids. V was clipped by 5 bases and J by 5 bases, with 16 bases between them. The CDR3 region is CASSRDSKVNEQYF. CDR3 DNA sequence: TGTGCCAGTAGTCGGGACTCCAAGGTCAACGAGCAGTACTTC.

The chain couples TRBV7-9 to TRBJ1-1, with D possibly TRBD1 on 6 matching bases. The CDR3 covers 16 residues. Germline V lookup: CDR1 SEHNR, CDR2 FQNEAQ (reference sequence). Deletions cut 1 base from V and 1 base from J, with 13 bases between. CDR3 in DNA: TGTGCCAGCAGCTTAGGAACCGGGACAACGAACACTGAAGCTTTCTTT. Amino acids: CASSLGTGTTNTEAFF.

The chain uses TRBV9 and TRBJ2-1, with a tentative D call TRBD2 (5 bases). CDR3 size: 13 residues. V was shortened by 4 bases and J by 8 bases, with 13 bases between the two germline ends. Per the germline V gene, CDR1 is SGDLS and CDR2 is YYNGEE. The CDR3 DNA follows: TGTGCCAGCAGCACCTACCTCGGGGATGAGCAGTTCTTC. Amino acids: CASSTYLGDEQFF.

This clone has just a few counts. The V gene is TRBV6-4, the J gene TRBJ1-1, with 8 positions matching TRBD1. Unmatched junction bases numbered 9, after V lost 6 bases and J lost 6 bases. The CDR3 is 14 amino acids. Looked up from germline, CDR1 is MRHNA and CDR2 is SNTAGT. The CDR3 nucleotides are TGTGCCAGCAGGGACAGGGAGGGGTTGGCTGAAGCTTTCTTT. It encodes CASRDREGLAEAFF.

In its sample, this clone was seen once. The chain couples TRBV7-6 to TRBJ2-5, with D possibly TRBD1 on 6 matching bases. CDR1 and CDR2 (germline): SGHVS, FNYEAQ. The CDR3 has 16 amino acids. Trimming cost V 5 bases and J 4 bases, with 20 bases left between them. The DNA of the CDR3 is TGTGCCAGCAGCCAGGCCGGGACACCTTGGGGAGAGACCCAGTACTTC. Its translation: CASSQAGTPWGETQYF.

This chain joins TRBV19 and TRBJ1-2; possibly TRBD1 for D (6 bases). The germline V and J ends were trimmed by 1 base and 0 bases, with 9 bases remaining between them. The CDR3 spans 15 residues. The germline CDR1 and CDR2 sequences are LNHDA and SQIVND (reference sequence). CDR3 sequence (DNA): TGTGCCAGTAGTATAGGGGACACTTCTAACTATGGCTACACCTTC. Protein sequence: CASSIGDTSNYGYTF.

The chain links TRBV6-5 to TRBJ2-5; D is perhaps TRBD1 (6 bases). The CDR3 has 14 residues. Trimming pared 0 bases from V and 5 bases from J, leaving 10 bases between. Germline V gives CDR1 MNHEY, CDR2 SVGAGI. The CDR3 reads CASSYSGGAETQYF. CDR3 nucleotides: TGTGCCAGCAGTTACTCAGGGGGAGCGGAGACCCAGTACTTC.

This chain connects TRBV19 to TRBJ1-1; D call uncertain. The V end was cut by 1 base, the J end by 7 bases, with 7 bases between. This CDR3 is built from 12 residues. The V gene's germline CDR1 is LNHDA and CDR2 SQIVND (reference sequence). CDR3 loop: CASSIGGGEAFF. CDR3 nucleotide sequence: TGTGCCAGTAGTATAGGGGGAGGTGAAGCTTTCTTT.

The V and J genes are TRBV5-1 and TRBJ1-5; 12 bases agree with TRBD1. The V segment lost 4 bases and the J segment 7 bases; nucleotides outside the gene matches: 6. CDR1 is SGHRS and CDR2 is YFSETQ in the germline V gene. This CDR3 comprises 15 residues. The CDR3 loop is CASSMGQGAGQPQHF. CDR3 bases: TGCGCCAGCAGCATGGGACAGGGGGCAGGACAGCCCCAGCATTTT. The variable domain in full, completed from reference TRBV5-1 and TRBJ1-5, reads KAGVTQTPRYLIKTRGQQVTLSCSPISGHRSVSWYQQTPGQGLQFLFEYFSETQRNKGNFPGRFSGRQFSNSRSEMNVSTLELGDSALYLCASSMGQGAGQPQHFGDGTRLSIL.

The CDR3 loop reads CAISESPGQQETQYF. The CDR3 DNA reads TGTGCCATCAGTGAGTCACCGGGACAGCAAGAGACCCAGTACTTC. This rearrangement joins TRBV10-3 to TRBJ2-5, with TRBD1 matching over 7 bases. The CDR3 covers 15 residues. V trimming: 0 bases; J trimming: 2 bases; junction bases outside the gene matches: 3. Germline V gene sequence: CDR1 ENHRY, CDR2 SYGVKD.

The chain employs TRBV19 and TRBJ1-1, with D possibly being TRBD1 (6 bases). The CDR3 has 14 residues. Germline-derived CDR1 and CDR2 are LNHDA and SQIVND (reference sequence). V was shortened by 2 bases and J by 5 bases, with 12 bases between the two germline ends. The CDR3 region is CASSIPQGATEAFF. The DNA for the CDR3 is TGTGCCAGTAGTATACCACAGGGCGCTACTGAAGCTTTCTTT.

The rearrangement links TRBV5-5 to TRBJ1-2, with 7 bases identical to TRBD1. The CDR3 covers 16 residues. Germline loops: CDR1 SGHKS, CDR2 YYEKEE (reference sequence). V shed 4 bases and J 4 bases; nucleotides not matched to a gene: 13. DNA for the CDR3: TGTGCCAGCAGCCCAGGACAGGCCGCCCCTACCTATGGCTACACCTTC. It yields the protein CASSPGQAAPTYGYTF.

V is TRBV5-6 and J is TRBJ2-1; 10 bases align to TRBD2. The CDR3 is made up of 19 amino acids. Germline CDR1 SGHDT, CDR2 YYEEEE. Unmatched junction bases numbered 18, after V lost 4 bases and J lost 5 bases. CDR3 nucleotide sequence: TGTGCCAGCAGCCCCCTTAGGGACCTTAGCGGGAGGTTCAACAATGAGCAGTTCTTC. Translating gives CASSPLRDLSGRFNNEQFF.

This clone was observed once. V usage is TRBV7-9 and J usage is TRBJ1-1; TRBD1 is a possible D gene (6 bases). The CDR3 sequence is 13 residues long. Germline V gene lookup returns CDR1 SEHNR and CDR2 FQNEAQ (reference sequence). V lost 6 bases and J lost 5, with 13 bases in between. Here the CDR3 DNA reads TGTGCCAGCAGACTGGGGGCAGGAACTGAAGCTTTCTTT. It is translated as CASRLGAGTEAFF. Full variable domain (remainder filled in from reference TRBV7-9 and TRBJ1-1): DTGVSQNPRHKITKRGQNVTFRCDPISEHNRLYWYRQTLGQGPEFLTYFQNEAQLEKSRLLSDRFSAERPKGSFSTLEIQRTEQGDSAMYLCASRLGAGTEAFFGQGTRLTVV.

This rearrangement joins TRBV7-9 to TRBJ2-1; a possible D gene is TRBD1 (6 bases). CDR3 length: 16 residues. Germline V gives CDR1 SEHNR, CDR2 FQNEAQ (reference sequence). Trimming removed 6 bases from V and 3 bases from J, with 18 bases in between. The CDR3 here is CASRSGGGRLYNEQFF. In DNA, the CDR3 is TGTGCCAGCAGGTCTGGGGGCGGCAGACTCTACAATGAGCAGTTCTTC.

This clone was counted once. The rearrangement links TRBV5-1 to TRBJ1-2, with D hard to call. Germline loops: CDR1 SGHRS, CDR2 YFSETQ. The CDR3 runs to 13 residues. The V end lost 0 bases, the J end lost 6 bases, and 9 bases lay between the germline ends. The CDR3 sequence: CASSLGFGHGYTF. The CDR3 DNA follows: TGCGCCAGCAGCTTGGGGTTTGGGCATGGCTACACCTTC.

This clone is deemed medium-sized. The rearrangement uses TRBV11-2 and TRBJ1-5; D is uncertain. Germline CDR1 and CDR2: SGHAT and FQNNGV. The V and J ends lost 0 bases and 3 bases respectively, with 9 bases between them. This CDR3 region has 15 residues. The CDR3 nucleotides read TGTGCCAGCAGCTTAGAAGCAGGCTTCAATCAGCCCCAGCATTTT. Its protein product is CASSLEAGFNQPQHF.

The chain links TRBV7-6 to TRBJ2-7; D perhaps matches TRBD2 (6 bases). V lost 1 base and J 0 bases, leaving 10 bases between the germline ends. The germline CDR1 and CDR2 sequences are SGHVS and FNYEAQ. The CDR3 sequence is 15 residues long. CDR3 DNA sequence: TGTGCCAGCAGCTTAGGGGGGACTGCCTCCTACGAGCAGTACTTC. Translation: CASSLGGTASYEQYF.

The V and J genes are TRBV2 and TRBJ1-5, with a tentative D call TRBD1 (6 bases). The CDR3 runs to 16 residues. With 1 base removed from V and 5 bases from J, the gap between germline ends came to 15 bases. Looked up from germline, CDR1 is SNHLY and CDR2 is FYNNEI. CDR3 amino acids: CASSEGGRRLDQPQHF. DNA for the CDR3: TGTGCCAGCAGTGAAGGGGGGCGGAGATTGGATCAGCCCCAGCATTTT.

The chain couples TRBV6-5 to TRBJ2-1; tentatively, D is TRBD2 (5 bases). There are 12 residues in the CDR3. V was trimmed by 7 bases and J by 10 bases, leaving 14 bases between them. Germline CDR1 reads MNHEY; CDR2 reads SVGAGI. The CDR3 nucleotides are TGTGCCAGCACTGGGGTAACGGGGGAGCAGTTCTTC. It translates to CASTGVTGEQFF.

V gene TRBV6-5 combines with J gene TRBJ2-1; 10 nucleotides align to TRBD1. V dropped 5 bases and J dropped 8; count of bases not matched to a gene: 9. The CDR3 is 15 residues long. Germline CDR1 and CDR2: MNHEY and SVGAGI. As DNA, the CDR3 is TGTGCCAGCAGTAATACCGGGACAGGGGACCATGAGCAGTTCTTC. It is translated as CASSNTGTGDHEQFF.

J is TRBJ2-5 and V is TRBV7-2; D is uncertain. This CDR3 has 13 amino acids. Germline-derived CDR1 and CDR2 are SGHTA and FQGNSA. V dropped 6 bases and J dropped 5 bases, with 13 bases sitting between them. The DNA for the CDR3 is TGTGCCAGCAGTTTTAAAAATGGCGAGACCCAGTACTTC. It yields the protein CASSFKNGETQYF.

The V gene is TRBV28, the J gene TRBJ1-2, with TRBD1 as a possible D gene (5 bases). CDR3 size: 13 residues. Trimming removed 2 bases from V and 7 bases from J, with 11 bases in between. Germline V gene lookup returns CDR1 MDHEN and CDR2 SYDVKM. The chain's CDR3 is CASSLTGGVGYTF. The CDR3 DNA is TGTGCCAGCAGTTTAACCGGGGGGGTTGGCTACACCTTC.

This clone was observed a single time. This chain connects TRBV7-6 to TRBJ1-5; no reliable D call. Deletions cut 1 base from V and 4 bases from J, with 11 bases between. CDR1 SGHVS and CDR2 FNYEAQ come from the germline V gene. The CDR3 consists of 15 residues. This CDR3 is CASSLVRPLNQPQHF. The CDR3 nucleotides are TGTGCCAGCAGCTTAGTTCGCCCTCTAAATCAGCCCCAGCATTTT.

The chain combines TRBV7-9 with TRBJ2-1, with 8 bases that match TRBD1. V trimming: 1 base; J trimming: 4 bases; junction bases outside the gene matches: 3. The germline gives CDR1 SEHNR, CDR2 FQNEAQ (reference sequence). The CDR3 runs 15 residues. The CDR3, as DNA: TGTGCCAGCAGCTTAGGTCAGGGGGCTTACAATGAGCAGTTCTTC. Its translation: CASSLGQGAYNEQFF. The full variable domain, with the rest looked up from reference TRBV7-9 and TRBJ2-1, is DTGVSQNPRHKITKRGQNVTFRCDPISEHNRLYWYRQTLGQGPEFLTYFQNEAQLEKSRLLSDRFSAERPKGSFSTLEIQRTEQGDSAMYLCASSLGQGAYNEQFFGPGTRLTVL.

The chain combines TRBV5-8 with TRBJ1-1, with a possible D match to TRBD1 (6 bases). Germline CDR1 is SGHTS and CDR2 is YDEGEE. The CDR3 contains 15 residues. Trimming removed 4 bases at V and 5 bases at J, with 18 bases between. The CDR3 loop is CASSPRYIQGTEAFF. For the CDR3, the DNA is TGTGCCAGCAGCCCGCGCTATATACAGGGAACTGAAGCTTTCTTT.

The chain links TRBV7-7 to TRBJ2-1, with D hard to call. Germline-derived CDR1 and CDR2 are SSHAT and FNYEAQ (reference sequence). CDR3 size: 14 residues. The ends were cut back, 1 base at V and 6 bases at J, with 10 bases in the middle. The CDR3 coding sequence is TGTGCCAGCAGCTTAGACCCCCAGGTCAATGAGCAGTTCTTC. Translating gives CASSLDPQVNEQFF.

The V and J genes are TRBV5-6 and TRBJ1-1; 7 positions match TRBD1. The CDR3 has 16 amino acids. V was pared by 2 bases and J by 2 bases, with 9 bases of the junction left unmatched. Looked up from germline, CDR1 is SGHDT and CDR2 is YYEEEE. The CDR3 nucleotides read TGTGCCAGCAGCTTCGGTAGGGGGCCCAAAAACACTGAAGCTTTCTTT. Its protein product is CASSFGRGPKNTEAFF.

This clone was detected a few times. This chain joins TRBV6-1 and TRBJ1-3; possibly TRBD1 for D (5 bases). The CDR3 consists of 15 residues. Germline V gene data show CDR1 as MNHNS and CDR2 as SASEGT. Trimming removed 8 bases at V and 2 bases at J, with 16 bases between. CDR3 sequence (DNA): TGTGCCAGCTTGGTTGGGGGGAACACTGGAAACACCATATATTTT. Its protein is CASLVGGNTGNTIYF.